Below, 11 T cell receptor beta chains from the same sample are listed, as sequenced in a study of shared T cell receptors in the human thymus. The data were produced by immunoSEQ multiplex PCR, yet TCRdb's version contains in-frame clones alone and is incomplete. The data show under 700,000 clones, with around 78% seen just once and about 0.013% held by the top ten. The sample also formed part of further work on human thymus T cells.

The source material was thymocytes. Receptor source: a boy under three years old with a congenital heart defect.

The gene calls are TRBV7-2 and TRBJ2-7, with D possibly TRBD2 on 5 matching bases. CDR3 length equals 16 residues. Trimming stripped 4 bases from V and 4 bases from J, with 20 bases between. CDR1 is SGHTA and CDR2 is FQGNSA in the germline V gene. CDR3 coding DNA: TGTGCCAGCAGCTCAGCGGCGGCAGTGCCCCTATACGAGCAGTACTTC. Its protein product is CASSSAAAVPLYEQYF.

The chain employs TRBV9 and TRBJ2-3, with 7 bases fitting TRBD2. Germline values: CDR1 SGDLS, CDR2 YYNGEE. The CDR3 contains 13 residues. Losses at the gene ends were 4 bases for V and 5 bases for J; bases not matched to a gene: 4. The CDR3 nucleotides read TGTGCCAGCAGCACACCGGGGGGAGATACGCAGTATTTT. It specifies CASSTPGGDTQYF.

Only one count was recorded for this clone. The V gene is TRBV2, the J gene TRBJ2-7, with 11 bases that match TRBD2. The germline V gene has CDR1 SNHLY and CDR2 FYNNEI. J gave up 0 bases and V 4 bases, and 8 bases lay outside the gene matches. CDR3 length: 17 residues. The CDR3 region has the DNA TGTGCCAGCAGTGGGGTGGGACTAGCGGCATTCTCCTACGAGCAGTACTTC. This encodes CASSGVGLAAFSYEQYF.

In its sample, this clone was seen a few times. The chain combines TRBV5-1 with TRBJ2-1, with TRBD2 matching over 7 bases. Per the germline V gene, CDR1 is SGHRS and CDR2 is YFSETQ. The CDR3 has 17 amino acids. The J segment lost 2 bases and the V segment lost 4 bases, leaving 12 bases of the junction unmatched. CDR3 DNA sequence: TGCGCCAGCAGCCCCGGCTGGCTAGCGGTGGCCTACAATGAGCAGTTCTTC. Protein sequence: CASSPGWLAVAYNEQFF.

V and J are TRBV9 and TRBJ1-2; the match to TRBD1 covers 7 bases. Germline CDR1 reads SGDLS; CDR2 reads YYNGEE. This CDR3 region has 15 residues. V gave up 0 bases and J gave up 2 bases; unmatched junction bases: 4. The CDR3 reads CASSVVEGANYGYTF. Here the CDR3 DNA reads TGTGCCAGCAGCGTAGTGGAGGGGGCGAACTATGGCTACACCTTC.

This chain joins TRBV6-6 and TRBJ1-5; D not certain. Trimming removed 6 bases at V and 3 bases at J, with 18 bases between. Germline V gives CDR1 MNHNY, CDR2 SVGAGI (reference sequence). The CDR3 totals 16 residues. CDR3 amino acids: CASSQPGVPNNQPQHF. CDR3 nucleotide sequence: TGTGCCAGCAGCCAACCCGGTGTACCGAACAATCAGCCCCAGCATTTT.

This chain connects TRBV5-8 to TRBJ2-7, with a possible D match to TRBD1 (6 bases). V was pared by 4 bases and J by 0 bases, with 11 bases between. In germline, CDR1 is SGHTS, CDR2 YDEGEE. This CDR3 has 14 amino acids. DNA for the CDR3: TGTGCCAGCAGCCGTACAGGGAGCTCCTACGAGCAGTACTTC. Its translation: CASSRTGSSYEQYF.

This chain uses TRBV27 with TRBJ2-7; D possibly corresponds to TRBD2 (6 bases). CDR1 is MNHEY and CDR2 is SMNVEV in the germline V gene (reference sequence). CDR3 length: 15 amino acids. The V end was cut by 5 bases, the J end by 4 bases, with 18 bases between. The CDR3 sequence: CASSAEGGGPYEQYF. The CDR3 DNA follows: TGTGCCAGCAGTGCGGAGGGAGGCGGTCCTTACGAGCAGTACTTC.

The chain uses TRBV29-1 and TRBJ2-5, with a possible D match to TRBD2 (6 bases). There are 15 residues in the CDR3. CDR1 is SQVTM and CDR2 is ANQGSEA in the germline V gene. V lost 1 base to trimming and J lost 2 bases, with 14 bases between them. The CDR3 spells CSVEVRAGVQETQYF. Here the CDR3 DNA reads TGCAGCGTTGAAGTGCGAGCGGGTGTTCAAGAGACCCAGTACTTC.

The rearrangement links TRBV5-3 to TRBJ2-7; 9 bases map to TRBD1. TRBV5-3 is given ORF status, its function remaining uncertain. There are 16 residues in the CDR3. J was trimmed by 7 bases and V by 1 base; bases with no gene match: 12. CDR3 region: CARSLPPGQGHVEQYF. In DNA, the CDR3 is TGTGCCAGAAGCTTGCCTCCGGGACAGGGACATGTGGAGCAGTACTTC.

The gene calls are TRBV18 and TRBJ1-5; 10 bases match TRBD1. CDR1 KGHSH and CDR2 LQKENI come from the germline V gene. V dropped 4 bases and J dropped 4; count of bases not matched to a gene: 4. The CDR3 has 15 residues. The CDR3 bases are TGTGCCAGCTCACGGACAGGGGGGGAGAATCAGCCCCAGCATTTT. This codes for CASSRTGGENQPQHF.